This TCR beta chain was obtained from a study of vaccination and CD4 T cells after COVID-19 (dated by TCRdb to between 2021 and 2022). Background on the whole study: Convalescent patients had a positive SARS-CoV-2 result on nasal swab PCR, and of these patients, some 10 had mild disease and one had severe disease. The convalescent cohort comprised six males and four females, including two Hispanic individuals, seven Caucasians, two Asians and one multiracial person. Each participant got two doses of either the Pfizer-BioNTech BNT162b2 vaccine (n=8) or the Moderna mRNA-1273 vaccine (n=2). Post-COVID blood samples from convalescent patients were collected a median of approximately 100 days after diagnosis, with a range of roughly 35 to 180 days. Post-vaccine blood samples were obtained a median of about 72 days after the second vaccine dose, with a range of about 14 to 250 days. Overlapping spike peptide pools from SARS-CoV-2 and from the common cold coronaviruses HCoV-NL63, HCoV-OC43 and HCoV-229E were used as culture stimuli. In control cultures, a CEFX viral epitope pool was used as positive control, an HIV-1 Nef peptide pool was used as negative control, or no peptide was added. In over 8 COVID-19 convalescent patients and a handful of infection-naive healthy vaccine recipients, researchers compared the spike-specific CD4+ TCR repertoire from before mRNA vaccination with the repertoire from after.

Summary of the overall study and its limitations: Relatively few convalescent patients were included in the study, and early timepoints after natural infection were not analyzed. The median count of SARS-CoV-2-reactive clonotypes went up from 20 to 25 after infection to 38 after vaccination, although the change was not significant. Of the vaccine-specific clones in convalescent patients, 304 of 307, or nearly all, reacted only to SARS-CoV-2 spike and did not cross-react with common cold coronaviruses. In convalescent patients, a median around 90% of post-vaccine SARS-CoV-2-reactive clones were detected only after vaccination, suggesting vaccine-specific priming.

Reading the label with the study, this specimen's treatment or condition is: roughly 11-day PBMC culture with coronavirus spike peptide pools or control peptides (ViraFEST assay). The ViraFEST assay was used in the study, in which antigen-specific T cells were expanded with peptide pools and expanded clonotypes were subsequently identified by TCR sequencing. The positive SARS-CoV-2 PCR tests of the convalescent patients were dated from March to December 2020, before the Alpha, Beta and Delta variants emerged in the United States. Each well held around 2.1 million PBMCs cultured with 10 ug/ml peptide pools in IMDM containing around 5% human AB serum and around 10 IU/ml IL-2. Half of the culture medium was replaced with fresh IL-2-containing medium on days 3 and 7. After roughly 11 days of culture, CD4+ T cells were isolated by negative selection with the EasySep CD4+ T cell isolation kit. PBMCs were separated from whole blood using Ficoll-Paque Plus gradient centrifugation and then either used fresh or cryopreserved at -140C. Culture conditions were generally each tested in triplicate wells.

Library generation was performed with PCR. DNA from cultured CD4+ T cells was subjected to TCR sequencing with the Oncomine TCR Beta short-read assay at the Johns Hopkins FTIC core. The QIAamp micro DNA kit was used to extract genomic DNA from the cultured CD4+ T cells. Oncomine TCR Beta libraries from cultured CD4+ T cells were pooled using unique dual indexes and sequenced on an Illumina iSeq 100. Regarding the original processing steps: Non-productive sequences were removed, and CDR3s that did not start with C, did not end with F or W, or were shorter than 7 amino acids were discarded. The MANAFEST web application identified antigen-specific clonotypes by comparing peptide-stimulated wells against reference wells and other culture wells. An FDR below 0.05, an odds ratio above 5, and a productive frequency above 0.1% in at least two of three replicate wells were required for clones to be considered positive. Cross-reactive clonotypes were defined as significantly expanded in both SARS-CoV-2 spike wells and at least one common cold coronavirus spike condition. Using R version 3.6.1, CDR3 homology was evaluated through Levenshtein distances (stringdist) along with unrooted phylogenetic trees (ape). The public reads were reprocessed in TCRdb via fastp at Q25 and MiXCR, keeping in-frame beta chains. Every CDR3 protein is listed once, alongside the most common genes and DNA of its rows. TCRdb's processing, not the study's, gives the V and J calls here. The sample table lists roughly 13,000 distinct CDR3 sequences, around 70% of them with a count of one. The top ten hold roughly 30% of the sample.

The CDR3 numbers 13 residues from cysteine through phenylalanine. Here the CDR3 DNA is all that survives: 39 bases in frame from base 1. CDR1 and CDR2 were assigned from the germline V gene (reference sequence) as DFQATT and SNEGSKA. The junction carries 14 bases between V and J, which are trimmed by 6 bases and 3 bases respectively. Of note for this clonotype: Its cognate antigen has yet to be identified. No base quality information exists; no much larger clone differs at one position.

The receptor's source is a human donor who had recovered from COVID-19. The source material was CD4+ T cells from blood, cultured in vitro. The V gene is TRBV20-1 and the J gene is TRBJ1-2; the D gene cannot be resolved reliably. The DNA sequence is TGCAGTGCCATGGTGGGGTCGGACTATGGCTACACCTTC. It is translated as CSAMVGSDYGYTF.